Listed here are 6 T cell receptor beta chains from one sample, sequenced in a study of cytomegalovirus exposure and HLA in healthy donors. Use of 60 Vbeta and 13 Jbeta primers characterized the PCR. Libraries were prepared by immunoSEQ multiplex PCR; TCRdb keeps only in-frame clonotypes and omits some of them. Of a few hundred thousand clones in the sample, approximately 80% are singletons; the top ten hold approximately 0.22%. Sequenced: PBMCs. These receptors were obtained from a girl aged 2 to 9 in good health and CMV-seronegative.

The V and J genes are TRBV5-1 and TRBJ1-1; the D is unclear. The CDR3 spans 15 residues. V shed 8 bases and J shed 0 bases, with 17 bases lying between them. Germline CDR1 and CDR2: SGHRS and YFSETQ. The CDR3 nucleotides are TGCGCCAGTAGTATTCGATCGTCAATGAACACTGAAGCTTTCTTT. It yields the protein CASSIRSSMNTEAFF.

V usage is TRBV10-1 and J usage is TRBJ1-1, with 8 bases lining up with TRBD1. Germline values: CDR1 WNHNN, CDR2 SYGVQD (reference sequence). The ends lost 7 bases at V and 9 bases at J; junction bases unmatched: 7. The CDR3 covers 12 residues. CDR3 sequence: CASKRDRNQAFF. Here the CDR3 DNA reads TGCGCCAGCAAACGGGACAGGAACCAAGCTTTCTTT.

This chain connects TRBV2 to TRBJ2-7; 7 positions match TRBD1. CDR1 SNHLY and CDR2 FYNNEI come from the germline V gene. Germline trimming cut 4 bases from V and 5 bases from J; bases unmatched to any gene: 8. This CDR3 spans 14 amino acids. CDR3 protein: CASSADRVVHEQYF. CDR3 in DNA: TGTGCCAGCAGTGCTGACAGGGTGGTACACGAGCAGTACTTC.

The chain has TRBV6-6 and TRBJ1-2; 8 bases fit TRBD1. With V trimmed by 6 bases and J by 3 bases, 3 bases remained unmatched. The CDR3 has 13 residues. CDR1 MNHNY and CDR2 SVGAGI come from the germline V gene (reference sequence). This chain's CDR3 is CASRTGADYGYTF. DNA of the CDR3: TGTGCCAGCAGGACAGGGGCAGACTATGGCTACACCTTC.

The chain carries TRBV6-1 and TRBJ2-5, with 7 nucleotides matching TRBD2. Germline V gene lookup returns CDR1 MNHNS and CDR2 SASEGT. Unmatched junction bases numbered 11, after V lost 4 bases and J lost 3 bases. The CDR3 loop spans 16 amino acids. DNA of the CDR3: TGTGCCAGCAGTGGGGTAGCTCGCGGGAGTAAAGAGACCCAGTACTTC. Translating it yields CASSGVARGSKETQYF.

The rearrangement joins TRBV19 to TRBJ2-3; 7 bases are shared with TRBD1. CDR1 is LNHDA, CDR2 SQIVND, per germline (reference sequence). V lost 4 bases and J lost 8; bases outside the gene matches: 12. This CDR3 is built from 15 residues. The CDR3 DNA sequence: TGTGCCAGTAGTACCCCCGAGGACAGGCAAGGTACGCAGTATTTT. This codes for CASSTPEDRQGTQYF.